This T cell receptor (beta chain) was sequenced for a study of blood T cell repertoires in COVID-19. Study overall: Samples of COVID-19 (acute and convalescent) were obtained from the United States, Italy and Spain.

Original processing notes: Reference gene primer amplification in the assay estimated nucleated cell counts. Measured with immunoSEQ multiplex PCR; TCRdb has only the in-frame clones, and not every one. V and J calls and clone size are given by that table; D and trimming were obtained from the DNA. The sample contains about 100,000 clones, under 95% of which appear only once. The J segment lost 2 bases and the V segment lost 4 bases, leaving 8 bases of the junction unmatched. The CDR3 sequence is 15 residues long. Germline V gene lookup returns CDR1 SGHRS and CDR2 YFSETQ. The V gene is TRBV5-1, the J gene TRBJ2-5; 7 nucleotides align to TRBD1. What was sequenced was peripheral blood. The TCR originated in a woman aged 30 to 39 with acute or convalescent COVID-19. CDR3 in DNA: TGCGCCAGCAGCCTGACAGGGACACAACAAGAGACCCAGTACTTC. It specifies CASSLTGTQQETQYF.